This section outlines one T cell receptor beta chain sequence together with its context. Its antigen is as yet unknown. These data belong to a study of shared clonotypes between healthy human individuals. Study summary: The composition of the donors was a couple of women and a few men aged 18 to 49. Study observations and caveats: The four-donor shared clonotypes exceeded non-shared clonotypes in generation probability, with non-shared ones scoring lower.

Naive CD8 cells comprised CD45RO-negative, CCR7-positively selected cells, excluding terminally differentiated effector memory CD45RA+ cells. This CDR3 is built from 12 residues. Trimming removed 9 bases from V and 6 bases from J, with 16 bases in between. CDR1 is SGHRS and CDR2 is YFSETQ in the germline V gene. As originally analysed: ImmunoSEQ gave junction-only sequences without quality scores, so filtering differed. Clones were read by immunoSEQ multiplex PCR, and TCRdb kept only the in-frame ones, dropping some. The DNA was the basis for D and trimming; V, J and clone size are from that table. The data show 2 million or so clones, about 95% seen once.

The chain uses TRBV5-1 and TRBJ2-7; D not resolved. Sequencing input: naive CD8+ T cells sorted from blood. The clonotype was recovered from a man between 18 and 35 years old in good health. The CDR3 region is CATSMDDVEQYF. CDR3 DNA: TGCGCCACCTCGATGGATGACGTCGAGCAGTACTTC.